What follows are 32 T cell receptor beta chains derived from one specimen sequenced in a study of shared clonotypes between healthy human individuals. Method: immunoSEQ multiplex PCR; TCRdb's copy keeps in-frame clones and lacks some. The sample records about 730,000 clones, around 77% being singletons. Sequenced: memory CD4+ T cells sorted from blood. Subset here: CD45RA-negative fraction. The source is a woman in her thirties in good health.

The chain couples TRBV7-2 to TRBJ2-7; 7 bases agree with TRBD2. Germline values: CDR1 SGHTA, CDR2 FQGNSA. The CDR3 consists of 15 residues. The V and J ends lost 4 bases and 7 bases, in that order; junction bases with no gene match: 13. This CDR3 is CASSSGTTIVLEQYF. In DNA form, the CDR3 reads TGTGCCAGCAGCTCCGGGACTACCATCGTTCTAGAGCAGTACTTC.

This clone turned up a few times. The chain is built from TRBV5-4 and TRBJ2-7; D possibly corresponds to TRBD2 (5 bases). V was cut by 1 base and J by 6 bases, with 14 bases left in between. This CDR3 is built from 14 residues. CDR1 SGHNT and CDR2 YYREEE come from the germline V gene (reference sequence). The CDR3 loop reads CASSLWGSDIEQYF. The DNA of the CDR3 is TGTGCCAGCAGCTTGTGGGGTAGCGACATCGAGCAGTACTTC.

This sequence joins TRBV27 and TRBJ2-5; 8 bases map to TRBD1. The length of the CDR3 is 13 residues. CDR1 and CDR2 from the germline V gene are MNHEY and SMNVEV (reference sequence). The J segment lost 6 bases and the V segment lost 6 bases, leaving 6 bases of the junction unmatched. The CDR3 sequence is CASSPDRDQTQYF. CDR3 sequence (DNA): TGTGCCAGCAGCCCGGACAGGGACCAGACCCAGTACTTC.

The V gene is TRBV5-1, the J gene TRBJ1-2, with D possibly matching TRBD1 (6 bases). Looked up from germline, CDR1 is SGHRS and CDR2 is YFSETQ. Trimming took off 2 bases at V and 7 bases at J, with 12 bases between the two ends. The CDR3 totals 13 residues. The CDR3 coding sequence is TGCGCCAGCAGCTTACAGGGCTCCGGTGGCTACACCTTC. Amino acid sequence: CASSLQGSGGYTF.

The V call is TRBV29-1, the J call TRBJ1-1; D unresolved. Between the trimmed V and J ends, which lost 4 bases and 5 bases, there was a span of 8 bases. The germline V gene has CDR1 SQVTM and CDR2 ANQGSEA. CDR3 length: 11 residues. CDR3 bases: TGCAGCGTTGGACGTGAGACTGAAGCTTTCTTT. It encodes CSVGRETEAFF.

This clone is a singleton in its sample. In DNA, the CDR3 is TGTGCCAGCAGCGACGGCCTAGCGGGAAAGTACGAGCAGTACTTC. This encodes CASSDGLAGKYEQYF. The gene calls are TRBV6-5 and TRBJ2-7; 9 positions match TRBD2. The germline V gene has CDR1 MNHEY and CDR2 SVGAGI. Unmatched junction bases numbered 10, after V lost 6 bases and J lost 4 bases. The CDR3 length is 15 residues.

The chain employs TRBV5-1 and TRBJ1-5; D remains ambiguous. The CDR3 consists of 14 residues. Germline loops: CDR1 SGHRS, CDR2 YFSETQ. The V end was cut by 5 bases, the J end by 4 bases, with 13 bases between. The DNA for the CDR3 is TGCGCCAGCAGAACGGACCCAGGAAATCAGCCCCAGCATTTT. Translation: CASRTDPGNQPQHF.

This clone was counted ten times or more. The chain joins TRBV7-7 to TRBJ2-7; no clear D gene. Trimming pared 6 bases from V and 7 bases from J, leaving 16 bases between. The CDR3 is 13 residues long. Germline values: CDR1 SSHAT, CDR2 FNYEAQ (reference sequence). The CDR3 reads CASSAGRTLEQYF. The DNA of the CDR3 is TGTGCCAGCAGTGCCGGGCGAACTCTGGAGCAGTACTTC. Full variable domain (outside the CDR3, taken from reference TRBV7-7 and TRBJ2-7): GAGVSQSPRYKVTKRGQDVTLRCDPISSHATLYWYQQALGQGPEFLTYFNYEAQPDKSGLPSDRFSAERPEGSISTLTIQRTEQRDSAMYRCASSAGRTLEQYFGPGTRLTVT.

This chain connects TRBV2 to TRBJ2-7; 8 nucleotides agree with TRBD2. Germline V gives CDR1 SNHLY, CDR2 FYNNEI. CDR3 size: 14 residues. Germline trimming cut 5 bases from V and 4 bases from J; bases unmatched to any gene: 7. The CDR3 DNA follows: TGTGCCAGCAGTAACGGGAGGGAAATTTACGAGCAGTACTTC. It encodes CASSNGREIYEQYF. The complete variable domain, with remaining parts taken from reference TRBV2 and TRBJ2-7, reads EPEVTQTPSHQVTQMGQEVILRCVPISNHLYFYWYRQILGQKVEFLVSFYNNEISEKSEIFDDQFSVERPDGSNFTLKIRSTKLEDSAMYFCASSNGREIYEQYFGPGTRLTVT.

V and J are TRBV6-1 and TRBJ1-5; D might be TRBD1 (5 bases). CDR1 and CDR2 (germline): MNHNS, SASEGT. V was pared by 7 bases and J by 1 base, with 14 bases between. The CDR3 has 15 amino acids. This CDR3 is CASTPGRGSNQPQHF. The DNA for the CDR3 is TGTGCCAGCACCCCAGGGAGGGGAAGCAATCAGCCCCAGCATTTT.

This clone was detected only once. V gene TRBV4-1 combines with J gene TRBJ2-7; no definite D call. Germline CDR1 reads MGHRA; CDR2 reads YSYEKL. This CDR3 is built from 15 residues. V was shortened by 4 bases and J by 9 bases, with 22 bases between the two germline ends. CDR3 sequence: CASSLNNLLTHPQYF. The CDR3 nucleotides read TGCGCCAGCAGCCTCAACAACCTACTTACCCACCCGCAGTACTTC.

The chain couples TRBV18 to TRBJ2-2, with 12 bases identical to TRBD2. CDR3 size: 17 residues. In germline, CDR1 is KGHSH, CDR2 LQKENI. The V gene end was trimmed by 3 bases and the J gene end by 7 bases; junction bases not matched to a gene: 9. DNA for the CDR3: TGTGCCAGCTCACCGCAGAGACTAGCGGGAGCGGACGGGGAGCTGTTTTTT. Translation gives CASSPQRLAGADGELFF.

V is TRBV6-5 and J is TRBJ2-7; a weak D match, TRBD1 (5 bases). CDR3 length: 15 amino acids. CDR1 and CDR2 (germline): MNHEY, SVGAGI. V lost 6 bases, J lost 5 bases, and 20 bases lay in between. The CDR3 DNA sequence: TGTGCCAGCAGACCCCCCCAGGGTATGTCCCACGAGCAGTACTTC. As protein: CASRPPQGMSHEQYF.

This clone was seen a single time. This chain joins TRBV30 and TRBJ1-1; weak D call: TRBD1 (6 bases). Trimming removed 0 bases at V and 6 bases at J, with 14 bases between. CDR1 and CDR2 (germline): GTSNPN, SVGIG (reference sequence). The CDR3 contains 14 residues. Written as DNA, the CDR3 is TGTGCCTGGAGTGTACGGGCAGGGGTTGCTGAAGCTTTCTTT. Encoded protein: CAWSVRAGVAEAFF.

CDR3 coding DNA: TGTGCCACATCAGGGGGTTTAACCGGGGAGCTGTTTTTT. Translated: CATSGGLTGELFF. The chain uses TRBV6-5 and TRBJ2-2; 7 nucleotides line up with TRBD1. The CDR3 has 13 amino acids. Germline-derived CDR1 and CDR2 are MNHEY and SVGAGI. V dropped 10 bases and J dropped 5; count of bases not matched to a gene: 7.

This clone was counted only a few times. This chain joins TRBV18 and TRBJ2-7; no reliable D call. CDR3 length: 14 residues. Germline loops: CDR1 KGHSH, CDR2 LQKENI. Trimming stripped 2 bases from V and 2 bases from J, with 10 bases between. The CDR3 spells CASSPSNDAYEQYF. The CDR3 DNA reads as TGTGCCAGCTCACCATCAAACGACGCCTACGAGCAGTACTTC.

The genes are TRBV7-9 and TRBJ1-5; no firm D call. Germline values: CDR1 SEHNR, CDR2 FQNEAQ (reference sequence). V dropped 2 bases and J dropped 10 bases, with 9 bases sitting between them. This CDR3 region has 12 residues. The CDR3 sequence: CASSLIYGPQHF. The CDR3, as DNA: TGTGCCAGCAGCTTAATATACGGACCCCAGCATTTT. Supplemented by reference TRBV7-9 and TRBJ1-5, the full variable domain reads DTGVSQNPRHKITKRGQNVTFRCDPISEHNRLYWYRQTLGQGPEFLTYFQNEAQLEKSRLLSDRFSAERPKGSFSTLEIQRTEQGDSAMYLCASSLIYGPQHFGDGTRLSIL.

The chain joins TRBV15 to TRBJ1-3; a weak D match, TRBD1 (6 bases). V was pared by 0 bases and J by 0 bases, with 12 bases between. The germline V gene has CDR1 LNHNV and CDR2 YYDKDF (reference sequence). CDR3 length: 17 amino acids. For the CDR3, the DNA is TGTGCCACCAGCAGAGAAACCCCAGGGGCCTCTGGAAACACCATATATTTT. This codes for CATSRETPGASGNTIYF.

This clone appeared a few times. The chain combines TRBV2 with TRBJ1-2, with D perhaps TRBD1 (5 bases). The CDR3 sequence is 14 residues long. Germline CDR1 and CDR2: SNHLY and FYNNEI. Trimming took off 7 bases at V and 2 bases at J, with 14 bases between the two ends. The CDR3: CASIGRTKNYGYTF. The CDR3 DNA reads TGTGCCAGCATCGGCAGGACAAAGAACTATGGCTACACCTTC.

The V and J genes are TRBV19 and TRBJ2-2, with 7 bases that match TRBD1. The CDR3 covers 13 residues. After removal of 6 bases from V and 6 bases from J, the junction contained 4 bases not matched to a gene. Looked up from germline, CDR1 is LNHDA and CDR2 is SQIVND (reference sequence). The CDR3 DNA is TGTGCCAGTAGACTACAGGGGTCCGGGGAGCTGTTTTTT. Its protein product is CASRLQGSGELFF.

The chain uses TRBV19 and TRBJ2-3; D is unresolved. The V gene's germline CDR1 is LNHDA and CDR2 SQIVND (reference sequence). This CDR3 contains 17 residues. V gave up 3 bases and J gave up 2 bases, with 18 bases separating them. As DNA, the CDR3 is TGTGCCAGTAGTATTGGTCCCTCCCGGCGGTCCACAGATACGCAGTATTTT. It encodes CASSIGPSRRSTDTQYF.

The chain recombines TRBV28 with TRBJ1-1; no reliable D call. The V gene lost 5 bases and the J gene lost 11 bases, with 15 bases spanning the gap. The CDR3 has 12 residues. CDR1 and CDR2 from the germline V gene are MDHEN and SYDVKM. The CDR3 sequence: CASSQLGELAFF. DNA of the CDR3: TGTGCCAGCAGTCAACTCGGGGAACTGGCTTTCTTT.

The CDR3 loop is CASSEEYKQFF. The CDR3 coding sequence is TGTGCCAGCAGTGAAGAATATAAGCAGTTCTTC. The chain links TRBV25-1 to TRBJ2-1; D unresolved. CDR1 MGHDK and CDR2 SYGVNS come from the germline V gene. The CDR3 contains 11 residues. Trimming left V 2 bases short and J 11 bases short, with 7 bases between.

V gene TRBV19 combines with J gene TRBJ1-5, with a possible D match to TRBD1 (6 bases). Trimming left V 4 bases short and J 2 bases short, with 15 bases between. The CDR3 has 16 residues. Germline CDR1 LNHDA, CDR2 SQIVND (reference sequence). The CDR3 loop is CASSTQQGFGNQPQHF. For the CDR3, the DNA is TGTGCCAGTAGTACCCAACAGGGTTTTGGCAATCAGCCCCAGCATTTT.

The chain uses TRBV11-3 and TRBJ2-5; D may be TRBD2 (6 bases). CDR1 SGHNT and CDR2 YENEEA come from the germline V gene. CDR3 length equals 15 residues. V gave up 3 bases and J gave up 2 bases, with 13 bases separating them. CDR3 amino acids: CASSFGSGYQETQYF. Written as DNA, the CDR3 is TGTGCCAGCAGCTTCGGTAGCGGCTATCAAGAGACCCAGTACTTC. The variable domain in full, with the rest retrieved from reference TRBV11-3 and TRBJ2-5, is EAGVVQSPRYKIIEKKQPVAFWCNPISGHNTLYWYLQNLGQGPELLIRYENEEAVDDSQLPKDRFSAERLKGVDSTLKIQPAELGDSAVYLCASSFGSGYQETQYFGPGTRLLVL.

The chain uses TRBV27 and TRBJ2-2, with 7 bases aligning to TRBD1. V lost 3 bases and J lost 4; bases outside the gene matches: 8. There are 16 residues in the CDR3. CDR1 is MNHEY, CDR2 SMNVEV, per germline (reference sequence). The CDR3 DNA sequence: TGTGCCAGCAGTTTCCCGACAGGGTTGATCACCGGGGAGCTGTTTTTT. This codes for CASSFPTGLITGELFF.

This chain connects TRBV27 to TRBJ2-7; TRBD1 or TRBD2 may be the D gene (5 bases each). Trimming left V 2 bases short and J 2 bases short, with 13 bases between. CDR3 size: 15 residues. The germline gives CDR1 MNHEY, CDR2 SMNVEV (reference sequence). CDR3 nucleotides: TGTGCCAGCAGTTTAGGGTCGGGGCTAACCTACGAGCAGTACTTC. Its protein product is CASSLGSGLTYEQYF.

The chain has TRBV19 and TRBJ2-1; 9 bases fit TRBD2. The CDR3 covers 14 residues. Unmatched junction bases numbered 9, after V lost 8 bases and J lost 7 bases. Germline CDR1 reads LNHDA; CDR2 reads SQIVND (reference sequence). The CDR3 DNA follows: TGTGCCAGTCAGGCTAGCGGGATGGGAAATGAGCAGTTCTTC. Translated, it gives CASQASGMGNEQFF.

The rearrangement uses TRBV5-1 and TRBJ2-7; TRBD2 matches 11 bases. Germline V gene lookup returns CDR1 SGHRS and CDR2 YFSETQ. V dropped 3 bases and J dropped 5; count of bases not matched to a gene: 7. The CDR3 runs 15 residues. The CDR3 coding sequence is TGCGCCAGCAGCTCTATAGCGGGAGGGCCGAACGAGCAGTACTTC. Its protein is CASSSIAGGPNEQYF.

This chain joins TRBV28 and TRBJ2-5, with a possible D match to TRBD2 (5 bases). The CDR3 has 13 amino acids. CDR1 is MDHEN, CDR2 SYDVKM, per germline. The V end was cut by 8 bases, the J end by 6 bases, with 16 bases between. The CDR3 nucleotides are TGTGCCAGCGCAACCCCGGGGATCCAGACCCAGTACTTC. Amino acids: CASATPGIQTQYF.

Details on this clone: Other DNA sequences in this specimen translate into the identical CDR3. The chain carries TRBV4-1 and TRBJ1-3; 7 bases fit TRBD1. CDR3 length: 16 residues. The ends lost 1 base at V and 0 bases at J; junction bases unmatched: 3. Germline CDR1 reads MGHRA; CDR2 reads YSYEKL. The DNA of the CDR3 is TGCGCCAGCAGCCAAGGTGGGACAGCCTCTGGAAACACCATATATTTT. It translates to CASSQGGTASGNTIYF.

This clone was found a few times. This chain uses TRBV28 with TRBJ2-7, with D hard to call. Germline V gene data show CDR1 as MDHEN and CDR2 as SYDVKM. V was pared by 7 bases and J by 0 bases, with 7 bases between. This CDR3 spans 12 amino acids. CDR3 loop: CASTTYSYEQYF. Written as DNA, the CDR3 is TGTGCCAGCACGACTTACTCCTACGAGCAGTACTTC.